This paragraph covers one T cell receptor (beta chain) sequence. Its matching antigen is unknown. The V segment lost 2 bases and the J segment 0 bases; nucleotides outside the gene matches: 2. The CDR3 has 16 residues. Per the germline V gene, CDR1 is SGHRS and CDR2 is YFSETQ. Each donor had approximately 10 milliliters of peripheral blood drawn. A second PCR, run for about 7 to 11 cycles, used a sample-barcoded 5' primer plus a J-beta primer mix. Template switching added a 12-random-nucleotide identifier to every cDNA molecule. TCRdb re-called the 5' RACE reads through MiXCR, storing one row per CDR3 protein. Here the sample spans some 1.4 million distinct CDR3 sequences, around 39% being singletons. The record originates from a study of blood T cells in healthy people across ages. Study observations and caveats: Long-lived donors exceeded aged donors in naive CD4+ cells and diversity.

This receptor was identified in a young woman in good health. The V and J genes are TRBV5-1 and TRBJ1-6, with 7 bases matching TRBD1. Sequencing used blood. The CDR3 DNA is TGCGCCAGCAGCTTCACAGGGGCCTCCTATAATTCACCCCTCCACTTT. This translates into CASSFTGASYNSPLHF. The variable domain in full, with the rest retrieved from reference TRBV5-1 and TRBJ1-6, is KAGVTQTPRYLIKTRGQQVTLSCSPISGHRSVSWYQQTPGQGLQFLFEYFSETQRNKGNFPGRFSGRQFSNSRSEMNVSTLELGDSALYLCASSFTGASYNSPLHFGNGTRLTVT.